These 7 T cell receptor beta chains share one sample of origin, sequenced in a study of shared clonotypes between healthy human individuals. Assay: immunoSEQ multiplex PCR; the TCRdb copy retains only in-frame clones and omits some. The sample shows more than 2,000,000 clones, 85% to 95% of them seen only once. Sequenced sample: naive CD4+ T cells from PBMCs. Subset noted: CD45RA+ positively selected. These receptor sequences come from a man aged 18 to 29 in good health. Some clones in this sample may be carry-over from other donors' samples.

V gene TRBV21-1 combines with J gene TRBJ1-5. TRBV21-1 is noted as a pseudogene. The CDR3 contains 16 residues. CDR3 sequence reads: CASSRWASGPYQPQHF. Written as DNA, the CDR3 is TGTGCCAGTTCTCGTTGGGCTTCGGGTCCGTATCAGCCCCAGCATTTT.

J is TRBJ1-1 and V is TRBV6-6; possible D gene TRBD1, 6 bases. V lost 2 bases and J lost 4, with 14 bases in between. Germline V gene sequence: CDR1 MNHNY, CDR2 SVGAGI (reference sequence). The CDR3 sequence is 15 residues long. The CDR3 DNA reads TGTGCCAGCAGTTACGGGGGACATGAACTCACTGAAGCTTTCTTT. Translating it yields CASSYGGHELTEAFF.

The CDR3 DNA sequence: TGTGCCAGCAGGCCTAGCGGGAATGAGCAGTTCTTC. This gives the protein CASRPSGNEQFF. The chain uses TRBV6-6 and TRBJ2-1, with 8 bases lining up with TRBD2. The junction had 2 bases not matched to a gene; V was cut back by 6 bases and J by 7 bases. CDR1 MNHNY and CDR2 SVGAGI come from the germline V gene (reference sequence). This CDR3 has 12 amino acids.

J is TRBJ2-1 and V is TRBV29-1; maybe TRBD1 (6 bases). V was shortened by 5 bases and J by 10 bases, with 30 bases between the two germline ends. Germline V gene lookup returns CDR1 SQVTM and CDR2 ANQGSEA. This CDR3 has 17 residues. Here the CDR3 reads CSVSRIRFWGPYREQFF. The DNA of the CDR3 is TGCAGCGTTTCCCGTATCCGATTCTGGGGGCCGTACCGAGAGCAGTTCTTC.

The gene calls are TRBV28 and TRBJ2-3, with D uncertain. Deletions cut 2 bases from V and 8 bases from J, with 29 bases between. Germline V lookup: CDR1 MDHEN, CDR2 SYDVKM. The CDR3 is made up of 19 amino acids. CDR3 sequence: CASSLNPSWTSRWFGTQYF. CDR3 coding DNA: TGTGCCAGCAGTTTAAATCCATCATGGACCAGCCGCTGGTTCGGTACGCAGTATTTT.

The rearrangement joins TRBV19 to TRBJ2-6, with D perhaps TRBD1 (5 bases). CDR1 LNHDA and CDR2 SQIVND come from the germline V gene (reference sequence). The CDR3 runs to 13 residues. The chain's CDR3 is CGRTHSGANVLTF. The CDR3 DNA sequence: TGTGGCCGGACACACTCTGGGGCCAACGTCCTGACTTTC.

This clone turned up a few times. Other nucleotide sequences from this sample produce the same CDR3. V is TRBV2 and J is TRBJ1-5; TRBD1 agrees at 8 bases. This CDR3 is 14 amino acids long. V was pared by 2 bases and J by 6 bases, with 3 bases of the junction left unmatched. Germline V lookup: CDR1 SNHLY, CDR2 FYNNEI. The CDR3 reads CASSEQGAGQPQHF. DNA for the CDR3: TGTGCCAGCAGTGAACAGGGGGCCGGTCAGCCCCAGCATTTT.